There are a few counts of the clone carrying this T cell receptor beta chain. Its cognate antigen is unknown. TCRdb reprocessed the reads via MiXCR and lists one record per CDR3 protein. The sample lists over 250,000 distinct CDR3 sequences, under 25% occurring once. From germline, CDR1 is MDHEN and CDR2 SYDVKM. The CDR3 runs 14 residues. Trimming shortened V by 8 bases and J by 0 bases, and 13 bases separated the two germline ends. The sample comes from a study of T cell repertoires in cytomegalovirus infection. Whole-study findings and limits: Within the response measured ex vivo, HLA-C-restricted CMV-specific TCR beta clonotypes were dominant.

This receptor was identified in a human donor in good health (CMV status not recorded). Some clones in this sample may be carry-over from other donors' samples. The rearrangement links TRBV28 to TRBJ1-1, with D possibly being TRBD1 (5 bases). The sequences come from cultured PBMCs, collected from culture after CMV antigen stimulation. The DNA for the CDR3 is TGTGCCAGCGGACAACCGGAAATGAACACTGAAGCTTTCTTT. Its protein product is CASGQPEMNTEAFF.